These T cell receptor beta chains were read from a single sample in a study of T-cell memory formation after mild COVID-19. TCRdb re-analysed the 5' RACE reads in MiXCR, keeping a single row per CDR3 protein. Among a few hundred thousand distinct CDR3 sequences listed, 28% were seen once. Sequences were obtained from PBMCs or a T cell subset sorted from them (not recorded which). These receptors were obtained from an adult woman who had mild COVID-19 (a few samples of this study predate the infection). Cell type and time point are not known. Both conserved end residues are part of each CDR3. D genes are given only for firm matches. Expanded clones are given a class, and other clones once, few, many or no size at all.

j_call: TRBJ1-5
v_call: TRBV20-1
clone_size: few
d_call: -
cdr3_nt: TGCAGTGCTAGCCAGGATCAGCCCCAGCATTTT
cdr3_aa: CSASQDQPQHF

j_call: TRBJ2-3
v_call: TRBV5-1
clone_size: -
d_call: TRBD2
cdr3_nt: TGCGCCAGCAGCTGGAATCCGGGACTAGCAACAGATACGCAGTATTTT
cdr3_aa: CASSWNPGLATDTQYF

j_call: TRBJ1-1
v_call: TRBV20-1
clone_size: -
d_call: -
cdr3_nt: TGCAGTGCTCCTAGCCTTCGGCTGGGCACTGAAGCTTTCTTT
cdr3_aa: CSAPSLRLGTEAFF

j_call: TRBJ2-5
v_call: TRBV3-1
clone_size: few
d_call: -
cdr3_nt: TGTGCCAGCAGCCCGACCGGGGGCCAGTTGGAGACCCAGTACTTC
cdr3_aa: CASSPTGGQLETQYF

j_call: TRBJ1-1
v_call: TRBV6-5
clone_size: -
d_call: -
cdr3_nt: TGTGCCAGCAGCTCTTCCGGGACTGGGAACGCTGAAGCTTTCTTT
cdr3_aa: CASSSSGTGNAEAFF

j_call: TRBJ1-2
v_call: TRBV20-1
clone_size: once
d_call: TRBD1
cdr3_nt: TGCAGTGCTAGGGGGGACAGTGGAACGTATGGCTACACCTTC
cdr3_aa: CSARGDSGTYGYTF

j_call: TRBJ2-3
v_call: TRBV6-2/TRBV6-3
clone_size: -
d_call: -
cdr3_nt: TGTGCCAGCAGTTACGAGGCTACCCGCACAGATACGCAGTATTTT
cdr3_aa: CASSYEATRTDTQYF

j_call: TRBJ2-2
v_call: TRBV12-3/TRBV12-4
clone_size: -
d_call: TRBD2
cdr3_nt: TGTGCCAGCAGTCATAGCGGGAGGGACACCGGGGAGCTGTTTTTT
cdr3_aa: CASSHSGRDTGELFF

j_call: TRBJ1-6
v_call: TRBV7-3
clone_size: few
d_call: -
cdr3_nt: TGTGCCAGCAGTTCCAAGGGGGGCCCCGGATCACCCCTCCACTTT
cdr3_aa: CASSSKGGPGSPLHF

j_call: TRBJ2-7
v_call: TRBV4-2
clone_size: few
d_call: -
cdr3_nt: TGTGCCAGCAGCCAACCCCCGGGGGCACCCAGTGAGGAATCCTACGAGCAGTACTTC
cdr3_aa: CASSQPPGAPSEESYEQYF

j_call: TRBJ2-1
v_call: TRBV4-2
clone_size: -
d_call: -
cdr3_nt: TGTGCCAGCAGCCAACCCGGGGGCGACTACAATGAGCAGTTCTTC
cdr3_aa: CASSQPGGDYNEQFF

j_call: TRBJ1-1
v_call: TRBV5-6
clone_size: few
d_call: -
cdr3_nt: TGTGCCAGCAGCCGGGATAACACTGAAGCTTTCTTT
cdr3_aa: CASSRDNTEAFF

j_call: TRBJ2-7
v_call: TRBV3-1
clone_size: few
d_call: -
cdr3_nt: TGTGCCAGCAGGACTAGGGGCCAGGGGAACTACGAGCAGTACTTC
cdr3_aa: CASRTRGQGNYEQYF

j_call: TRBJ2-2
v_call: TRBV5-5
clone_size: -
d_call: TRBD1
cdr3_nt: TGTGCCAGCAGCCCCTCCGGGACAGGGCGTACCGGGGAGCTGTTTTTT
cdr3_aa: CASSPSGTGRTGELFF

j_call: TRBJ2-4
v_call: TRBV7-9
clone_size: -
d_call: -
cdr3_nt: TGTGCCAGCAGCTTGGCGCCCTCAGACATTCAGTACTTC
cdr3_aa: CASSLAPSDIQYF

j_call: TRBJ1-4
v_call: TRBV12-3/TRBV12-4
clone_size: few
d_call: TRBD1
cdr3_nt: TGTGCCAGCAGTTCGGGACAGGGCGGTGAAAAACTGTTTTTT
cdr3_aa: CASSSGQGGEKLFF

j_call: TRBJ2-5
v_call: TRBV7-2
clone_size: -
d_call: -
cdr3_nt: TGTGCCAGCAGCTTAGGGACGCAAATAAGAGAGACCCAGTACTTC
cdr3_aa: CASSLGTQIRETQYF